This T cell receptor beta chain was observed in a study of cytomegalovirus exposure and HLA in healthy donors. Primers for the PCR totalled 60 Vbeta and 13 Jbeta. Measured with immunoSEQ multiplex PCR; TCRdb has only the in-frame clones, and not every one. This sample has around 150,000 clones; more than 70% occur once, and the top ten carry 6.3%. This clone was detected only a few times. Its antigen remains unknown. CDR3 length equals 13 residues. After removal of 8 bases from V and 5 bases from J, the junction contained 5 bases not matched to a gene. CDR1 is LNHDA, CDR2 SQIVND, per germline (reference sequence). Study results and caveats: In vitro checks showed that a few CMV-associated chains really do target CMV antigens. Relative to the roughly 640-donor mean, N-insertions were reportedly fewer in an Asian-associated ancestry cluster in a later analysis. A highly shared variant cluster was judged a likely technical artifact.

The source is a male donor in good health and CMV-seropositive. The sequenced sample consisted of PBMCs. The rearrangement uses TRBV19 and TRBJ1-5; 8 bases fit TRBD1. CDR3 loop: CASWTGPHQPQHF. The CDR3 DNA is TGTGCCAGTTGGACAGGGCCCCATCAGCCCCAGCATTTT.